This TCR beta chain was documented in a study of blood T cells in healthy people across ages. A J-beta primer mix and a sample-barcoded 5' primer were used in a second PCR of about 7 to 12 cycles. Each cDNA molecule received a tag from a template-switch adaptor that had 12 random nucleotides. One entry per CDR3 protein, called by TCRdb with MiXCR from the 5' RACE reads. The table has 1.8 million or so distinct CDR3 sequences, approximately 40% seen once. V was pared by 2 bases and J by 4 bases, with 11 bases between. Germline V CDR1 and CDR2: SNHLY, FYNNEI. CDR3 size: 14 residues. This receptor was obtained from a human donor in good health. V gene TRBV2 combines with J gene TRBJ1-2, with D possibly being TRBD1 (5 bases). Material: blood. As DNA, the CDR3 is TGTGCCAGCAGTGAATCAACAGGCTTCTATGGCTACACCTTC. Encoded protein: CASSESTGFYGYTF.